This T cell receptor beta chain was recovered during a study of blood T cell repertoires in COVID-19. Overall study context: The cDNA or gDNA used as material had been derived from T cells, B-cell-depleted T cells, or PBMCs.

Participants' reported clinical history set cohort assignment. V was pared by 7 bases and J by 6 bases, with 9 bases of the junction left unmatched. The CDR3 is 16 amino acids. Germline lookup yields CDR1 LNHNV and CDR2 YYDKDF (reference sequence). Clones were read by immunoSEQ multiplex PCR, and TCRdb kept only the in-frame ones, dropping some. The sample carries hundreds of thousands of clones, around 90% recorded once. Sequenced: PBMCs or T cells enriched from blood (not recorded which). The origin of this receptor is a young man who had been exposed to COVID-19. The chain carries TRBV15 and TRBJ2-5; 15 bases map to TRBD2. The CDR3 protein is CATTKGLAGGLQTQYF. The CDR3 region has the DNA TGTGCCACCACCAAAGGACTAGCGGGGGGGCTGCAGACCCAGTACTTC.